One TCR beta chain is described in this entry. Deletions cut 1 base from V and 5 bases from J, with 6 bases between. From germline, CDR1 is LGHDT and CDR2 YNNKEL (reference sequence). This CDR3 region has 14 residues. Per the authors' pipeline: Scientists estimated how many nucleated cells there were by amplifying reference gene primers. Profiling relied on immunoSEQ multiplex PCR, and the TCRdb table lists in-frame clones only, not all of them. The V and J calls and clone size are taken from that table; D and trimming were inferred from the DNA. The sample shows 75,000 to 90,000 clones, about 89% of them seen only once. The sample comes from a study of blood T cell repertoires in COVID-19. About the research overall: COVID-19 samples collected from the United States, Italy and Spain covered acute and convalescent phases.

The source of this sequence is a man aged 50 to 60 with active or convalescent COVID-19. Sequenced input: peripheral blood. This chain links TRBV3-1 (or the pseudogene TRBV3-2) with TRBJ1-6; D unclear. CDR3 nucleotide sequence: TGTGCCAGCAGCCAAGGACAACATAATTCACCCCTCCACTTT. As protein: CASSQGQHNSPLHF.